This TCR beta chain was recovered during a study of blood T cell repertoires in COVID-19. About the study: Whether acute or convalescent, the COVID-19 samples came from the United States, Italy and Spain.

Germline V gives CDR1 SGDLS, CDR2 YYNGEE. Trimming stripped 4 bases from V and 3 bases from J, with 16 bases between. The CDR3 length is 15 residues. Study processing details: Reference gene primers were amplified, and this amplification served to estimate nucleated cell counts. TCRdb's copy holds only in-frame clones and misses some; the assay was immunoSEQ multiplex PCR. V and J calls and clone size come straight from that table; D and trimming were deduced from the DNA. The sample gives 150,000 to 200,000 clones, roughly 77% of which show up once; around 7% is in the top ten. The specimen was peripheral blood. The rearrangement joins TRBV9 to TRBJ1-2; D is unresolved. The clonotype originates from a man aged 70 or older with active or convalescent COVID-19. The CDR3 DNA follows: TGTGCCAGCAGCTTGCGGGCTTCCCCGGACTATGGCTACACCTTC. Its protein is CASSLRASPDYGYTF.